These T cell receptor beta chains were read from a single sample in a study of T cell clones after liver transplantation. Measured with immunoSEQ multiplex PCR; TCRdb has only the in-frame clones, and not every one. The sample records some 6,000 clones, 80% being singletons. Sequenced material: CD8+ T cells from blood, taken approximately 45 months after liver transplant. The receptors derive from a human patient who received a liver transplant. These T cells may partly come from the graft donor. Both conserved end residues are part of each CDR3. D genes are given only for firm matches. Clone size is shown for a subset of rows, as once, few, many or a class of expanded clone.

>TRBD1|TRBJ2-7|.|TRBV27
CASSYNRGPYYEQYF
TGTGCCAGCAGTTACAACAGGGGACCCTACTACGAGCAGTACTTC
>TRBD2|TRBJ2-7|.|TRBV7-8
CASSSAASGYSVGYEQYF
TGTGCCAGCAGCTCGGCGGCTAGCGGGTATTCGGTGGGCTACGAGCAGTACTTC
>.|TRBJ2-5|.|TRBV11-2
CASSFRPQETQYF
TGTGCCAGCAGCTTCAGGCCCCAAGAGACCCAGTACTTC
>.|TRBJ2-1|.|TRBV7-2
CASSSADSFYNEQFF
TGTGCCAGCAGCTCGGCTGACTCTTTCTACAATGAGCAGTTCTTC
>.|TRBJ2-1|.|TRBV4-1
CASSPYSHNEQFF
TGCGCCAGCAGCCCCTACAGTCACAATGAGCAGTTCTTC
>.|TRBJ1-2|few|TRBV4-1
CASSQPDWTAKNYGYTF
TGCGCCAGCAGCCAACCCGACTGGACAGCAAAAAACTATGGCTACACCTTC
>TRBD2|TRBJ2-5|.|TRBV27
CASSLTAPSGREETQYF
TGTGCCAGCAGTTTAACGGCTCCTAGCGGGAGGGAAGAGACCCAGTACTTC
>.|TRBJ1-4|.|TRBV11-3
CASSLKVVGKSNEKLFF
TGTGCCAGCAGCTTAAAGGTGGTGGGGAAATCTAATGAAAAACTGTTTTTT
>.|TRBJ2-3|.|TRBV28
CASSFFSRATDTQYF
TGTGCCAGCAGTTTTTTTTCCCGGGCCACAGATACGCAGTATTTT
>.|TRBJ1-1|.|TRBV11-2
CASSLEGETEAFF
TGTGCCAGCAGCTTGGAAGGGGAAACTGAAGCTTTCTTT
>.|TRBJ2-1|.|TRBV19
CASSIPYSSYNEQFF
TGTGCCAGTAGTATCCCATATAGCTCCTACAATGAGCAGTTCTTC
>TRBD1|TRBJ1-2|few|TRBV15
CATSRGTGAMESYGYTF
TGTGCCACCAGCAGAGGAACAGGGGCTATGGAAAGCTATGGCTACACCTTC
>.|TRBJ1-2|.|TRBV13
CASSLEFGPDRDYGYTF
TGTGCCAGCAGCTTAGAGTTCGGGCCGGACAGAGACTATGGCTACACCTTC
>.|TRBJ2-2|.|TRBV4-3
CASSQAILGELFF
TGCGCCAGCAGCCAAGCCATTTTAGGGGAGCTGTTTTTT
>TRBD1|TRBJ2-7|.|TRBV4-1
CASSHMGTGTFSYEQYF
TGCGCCAGCAGCCATATGGGGACAGGGACTTTTTCCTACGAGCAGTACTTC
>.|TRBJ2-7|few|TRBV27
CASSLGAPYEQYF
TGTGCCAGCAGTTTAGGGGCCCCCTACGAGCAGTACTTC
>.|TRBJ2-2|.|TRBV5-6
CASSFGTANTGELFF
TGTGCCAGCAGCTTTGGGACGGCTAACACCGGGGAGCTGTTTTTT
>TRBD2|TRBJ2-1|.|TRBV29-1
CSVEPGLADYNEQFF
TGCAGCGTTGAGCCGGGACTAGCGGATTACAATGAGCAGTTCTTC
>.|TRBJ2-2|.|TRBV19
CASSIGQPGELFF
TGTGCCAGTAGTATTGGACAGCCCGGGGAGCTGTTTTTT
>TRBD2|TRBJ2-4|.|TRBV19
CASSPGTSGKNIQYF
TGTGCCAGTAGTCCCGGGACTAGCGGGAAAAACATTCAGTACTTC